This T cell receptor (beta chain) was identified in a study of regulatory and conventional T cells in RAG deficiency. Findings and caveats of the study: Shorter CDR3s in all patient subsets; >90% Treg-Tconv overlap in Omenn.

The assay was immunoSEQ multiplex PCR, and TCRdb's table has in-frame clones only and misses some. This sample carries fewer than 30,000 clones, 90% to 95% of them seen once, and the ten largest clones take over 0.15%. Blood CD4+ CD25-low CD127-high conventional T cells supplied the genomic DNA template. CDR3 length: 13 amino acids. The V gene end was trimmed by 6 bases and the J gene end by 4 bases; junction bases not matched to a gene: 3. Germline loops: CDR1 LNHDA, CDR2 SQIVND (reference sequence). Details on this clone: Its antigen remains unknown.

These data were also filed under a second study, of regulatory T cells. In that study: Amplification used 52 TRBV primers and 13 TRBJ primers.

The J gene is TRBJ1-5, the V gene TRBV19; 7 bases fit TRBD1. The specimen sequenced was CD25- CD4+ T cells sorted from blood. This TCR came from a human donor in good health. The CDR3 loop is CASRGTANQPQHF. CDR3 coding DNA: TGTGCCAGTAGAGGGACAGCTAATCAGCCCCAGCATTTT.